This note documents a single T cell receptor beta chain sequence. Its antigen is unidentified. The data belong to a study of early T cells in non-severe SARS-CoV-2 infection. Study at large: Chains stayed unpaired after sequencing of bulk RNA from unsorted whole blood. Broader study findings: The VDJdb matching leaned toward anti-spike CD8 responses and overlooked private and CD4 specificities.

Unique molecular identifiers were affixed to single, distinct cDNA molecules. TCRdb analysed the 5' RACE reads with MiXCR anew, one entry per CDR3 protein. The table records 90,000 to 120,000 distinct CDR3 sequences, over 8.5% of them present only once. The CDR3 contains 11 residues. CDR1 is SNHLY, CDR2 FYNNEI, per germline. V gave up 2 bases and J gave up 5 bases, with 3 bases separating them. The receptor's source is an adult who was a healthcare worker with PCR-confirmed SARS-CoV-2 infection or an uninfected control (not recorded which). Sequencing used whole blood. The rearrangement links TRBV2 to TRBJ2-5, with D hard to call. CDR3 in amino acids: CASSEKETQYF. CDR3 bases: TGTGCCAGCAGTGAAAAGGAGACCCAGTACTTC.